The TCR beta chain under discussion was sequenced for a study of T cell changes during pregnancy in multiple sclerosis. Only in-frame clones appear in the TCRdb table, and some are missing; sequencing was by immunoSEQ multiplex PCR. The sample contains about 110,000 clones, around 90% of which appear only once. The clonotype comes from a female donor with multiple sclerosis, enrolled in a pregnancy study. Specimen: peripheral blood, collected after pregnancy.

CDR3 loop: CASSFPRQVARVNTYEQYF. DNA of the CDR3: TGTGCCAGCAGTTTCCCTCGACAGGTGGCGAGGGTGAATACGTACGAGCAGTACTTC. The chain couples TRBV28 to TRBJ2-7, with a possible D match to TRBD1 (6 bases). Germline assignment: CDR1 MDHEN and CDR2 SYDVKM. V was trimmed by 3 bases and J by 4 bases, leaving 28 bases between them. This CDR3 is 19 amino acids long.